This section outlines one T cell receptor (beta chain) sequence together with its context. CDR3 size: 14 residues. Deletions cut 1 base from V and 7 bases from J, with 12 bases between. Germline values: CDR1 SGHRS, CDR2 YFSETQ. The source of the sample is a study of cytomegalovirus exposure and HLA in healthy donors. PCR employed 60 Vbeta and 13 Jbeta primers. Libraries were prepared by immunoSEQ multiplex PCR; TCRdb keeps only in-frame clonotypes and omits some of them. The sample lists 180,000 or so clones; around 80% were seen once. The receptor's source is a woman younger than 45 in good health and CMV-seronegative. This sequence joins TRBV5-1 and TRBJ1-3; the D is unclear. The source material was PBMCs. The CDR3 loop reads CASSLTGDRNTIYF. As DNA, the CDR3 is TGCGCCAGCAGCTTGACCGGGGATAGGAACACCATATATTTT.